The sequence of this T cell receptor (beta chain) was determined in a study of shared clonotypes between healthy human individuals. At the level of the study: Per donor, three plates held CD4 naive cells, three held CD4 memory, two held CD8 naive and one held CD8 memory.

Regarding this clone: What it binds is not known.

In the naive CD8 group, cells lacked CD45RO and were positively selected for CCR7, so terminally differentiated effector memory CD45RA+ cells were left out. With 1 base removed from V and 1 base from J, the gap between germline ends came to 15 bases. In germline, CDR1 is MNHEY, CDR2 SMNVEV (reference sequence). CDR3 length: 17 residues. Study observations and caveats: In contrast to clonotypes shared by all four donors, non-shared clonotypes had lower generation probabilities.

Measured with immunoSEQ multiplex PCR; TCRdb has only the in-frame clones, and not every one. The sample has some 2 million clones, approximately 94% seen once; the top ten hold about 1.1%. The V and J genes are TRBV27 and TRBJ2-3, with D possibly TRBD2 on 6 matching bases. The sequence was obtained from a man younger than 35 in good health. Material: naive CD8+ T cells sorted from blood. The CDR3 loop is CASSLFSSGYGTDTQYF. In DNA form, the CDR3 reads TGTGCCAGCAGTTTATTTTCCAGCGGGTACGGCACAGATACGCAGTATTTT.